A single sample gave rise to the 9 T cell receptor beta chains below, sequenced in a study of beta chain features in type 1 diabetes. Investigators reverse transcribed all isolated RNA, so they sequenced expressed TCRB transcripts. Sequencing was performed with immunoSEQ multiplex PCR; in TCRdb, only in-frame clones are kept and a portion is missing. The table has under 250,000 clones, roughly a tenth seen once. Material for sequencing was central memory CD4+ T cells from blood. The receptors stem from a man younger than 30 in good health.

V usage is TRBV29-1 and J usage is TRBJ1-1; D may be TRBD1 (5 bases). V was shortened by 7 bases and J by 5 bases, with 14 bases between the two germline ends. CDR1 is SQVTM and CDR2 is ANQGSEA in the germline V gene. The CDR3 is 12 residues long. CDR3 amino acids: CSATWGDTEAFF. DNA for the CDR3: TGCAGCGCCACATGGGGCGATACTGAAGCTTTCTTT. Using reference TRBV29-1 and TRBJ1-1 for the parts outside the CDR3, the full variable domain is SAVISQKPSRDICQRGTSLTIQCQVDSQVTMMFWYRQQPGQSLTLIATANQGSEATYESGFVIDKFPISRPNLTFSTLTVSNMSPEDSSIYLCSATWGDTEAFFGQGTRLTVV.

The chain couples TRBV30 to TRBJ2-6; D ambiguous. This CDR3 is built from 14 residues. Germline assignment: CDR1 GTSNPN and CDR2 SVGIG (reference sequence). V was trimmed by 4 bases and J by 0 bases, leaving 7 bases between them. The CDR3 loop is CAWTADSGANVLTF. CDR3 DNA: TGTGCCTGGACGGCAGACTCTGGGGCCAACGTCCTGACTTTC.

This clone was seen many times. This chain joins TRBV29-1 and TRBJ2-7; D ambiguous. V shed 5 bases and J shed 3 bases, with 17 bases lying between them. The CDR3 totals 14 residues. In germline, CDR1 is SQVTM, CDR2 ANQGSEA. The CDR3 coding sequence is TGCAGCGTTTTATCCGATCTAGGCCTCTACGAGCAGTACTTC. It encodes CSVLSDLGLYEQYF.

This clone showed up just a few times. V usage is TRBV7-2 and J usage is TRBJ2-5; 11 nucleotides align to TRBD2. The CDR3 has 16 amino acids. Germline V gives CDR1 SGHTA, CDR2 FQGNSA. The V gene end was trimmed by 3 bases and the J gene end by 4 bases; junction bases not matched to a gene: 7. As DNA, the CDR3 is TGTGCCAGCAGCTTTGCCGGGACTAGCGGTATAGAGACCCAGTACTTC. Translated: CASSFAGTSGIETQYF.

The rearrangement joins TRBV30 to TRBJ1-1; 9 nucleotides line up with TRBD1. Losses at the gene ends were 6 bases for V and 7 bases for J; bases not matched to a gene: 12. This CDR3 is 14 amino acids long. From germline, CDR1 is GTSNPN and CDR2 SVGIG (reference sequence). This chain's CDR3 is CACGQGSDYSEAFF. Written as DNA, the CDR3 is TGTGCCTGTGGACAGGGGAGCGATTATAGTGAAGCTTTCTTT.

This clone turned up a few times. At one boundary the junction diverges from the germline segment, which might be a read error. This rearrangement joins TRBV27 to TRBJ2-6; TRBD1 aligns across 9 bases. CDR3 length: 17 residues. CDR1 MNHEY and CDR2 SMNVEV come from the germline V gene (reference sequence). CDR3: CACSPTGGGSGANVLTF. In DNA form, the CDR3 reads TGTGCCTGCAGCCCGACAGGGGGGGGCTCTGGGGCCAACGTCCTGACTTTC.

The sample holds many counts of this clone. This chain joins TRBV13 and TRBJ2-6; possibly TRBD1 for D (5 bases). Germline lookup yields CDR1 PRHDT and CDR2 FYEKMQ (reference sequence). Trimming pared 4 bases from V and 2 bases from J, leaving 12 bases between. This CDR3 spans 16 amino acids. The CDR3 here is CASSSGDSAGANVLTF. The CDR3 nucleotides are TGTGCCAGCAGCTCCGGCGACAGTGCTGGGGCCAACGTCCTGACTTTC.

On this clone itself: A much larger clone sits a single nucleotide away, making a read error possible. V gene TRBV10-3 combines with J gene TRBJ2-5, with 14 positions matching TRBD2. The trim removed 5 bases at V and 5 bases at J, leaving 4 bases unmatched. CDR3 length equals 15 residues. CDR1 ENHRY and CDR2 SYGVKD come from the germline V gene. CDR3 sequence (DNA): TGTGCCATCAGTCCCGGACTAGCGGGAGGCGAGACCCAGTACTTC. Its translation is CAISPGLAGGETQYF.

The chain carries TRBV7-8 and TRBJ2-5, with D perhaps TRBD1 (5 bases). Deletions cut 4 bases from V and 2 bases from J, with 14 bases between. The CDR3 has 15 residues. Germline assignment: CDR1 SGHVS and CDR2 FQNEAQ. This chain's CDR3 is CASSSVGTGQETQYF. The CDR3, as DNA: TGTGCCAGCAGCTCAGTGGGAACAGGACAAGAGACCCAGTACTTC.